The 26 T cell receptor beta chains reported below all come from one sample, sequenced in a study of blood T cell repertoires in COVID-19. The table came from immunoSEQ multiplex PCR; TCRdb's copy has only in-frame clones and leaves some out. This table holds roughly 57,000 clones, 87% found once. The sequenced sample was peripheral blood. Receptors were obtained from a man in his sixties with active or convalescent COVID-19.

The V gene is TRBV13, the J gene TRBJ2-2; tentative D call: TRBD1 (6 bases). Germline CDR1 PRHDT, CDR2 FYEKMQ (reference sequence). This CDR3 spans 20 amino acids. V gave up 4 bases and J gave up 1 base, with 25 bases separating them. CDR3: CASSSKKHPYRERNTGELFF. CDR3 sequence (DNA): TGTGCCAGCAGCTCCAAAAAGCATCCCTACAGGGAACGGAACACCGGGGAGCTGTTTTTT.

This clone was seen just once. DNA for the CDR3: TGTGCCAGCAGCCCCGGACAGGGGCCCTATCAGCCCCAGCATTTT. Amino acids: CASSPGQGPYQPQHF. This chain links TRBV3-1 (or the pseudogene TRBV3-2) with TRBJ1-5; TRBD1 matches at 9 bases. Germline lookup yields CDR1 LGHDT and CDR2 YNNKEL (reference sequence). The V segment lost 4 bases and the J segment 5 bases; nucleotides outside the gene matches: 6. The CDR3 extends over 15 amino acids.

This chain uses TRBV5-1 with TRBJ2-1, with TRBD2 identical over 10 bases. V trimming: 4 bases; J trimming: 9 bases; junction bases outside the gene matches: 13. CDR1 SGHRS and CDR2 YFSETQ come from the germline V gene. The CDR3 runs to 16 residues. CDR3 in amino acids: CASSPGGIAGGSEQFF. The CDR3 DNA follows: TGCGCCAGCAGCCCCGGAGGGATAGCGGGAGGTTCTGAGCAGTTCTTC.

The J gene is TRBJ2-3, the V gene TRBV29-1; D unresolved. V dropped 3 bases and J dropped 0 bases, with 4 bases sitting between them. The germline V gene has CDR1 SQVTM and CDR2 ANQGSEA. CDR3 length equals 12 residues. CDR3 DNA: TGCAGCGTTGAGGAGAGCACAGATACGCAGTATTTT. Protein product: CSVEESTDTQYF.

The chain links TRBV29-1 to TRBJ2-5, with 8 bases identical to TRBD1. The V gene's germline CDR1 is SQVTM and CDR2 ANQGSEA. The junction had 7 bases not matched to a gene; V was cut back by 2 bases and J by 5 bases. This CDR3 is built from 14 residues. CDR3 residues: CSVEPQGGRETQYF. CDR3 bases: TGCAGCGTTGAACCACAGGGGGGAAGGGAGACCCAGTACTTC.

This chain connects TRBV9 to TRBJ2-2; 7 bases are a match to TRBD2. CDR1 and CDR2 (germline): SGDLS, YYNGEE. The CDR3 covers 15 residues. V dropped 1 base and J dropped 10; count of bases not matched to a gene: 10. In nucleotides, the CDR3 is TGTGCCAGCAGCGTAACGGGGCGGGGGTCGACGGAGCTGTTTTTT. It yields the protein CASSVTGRGSTELFF.

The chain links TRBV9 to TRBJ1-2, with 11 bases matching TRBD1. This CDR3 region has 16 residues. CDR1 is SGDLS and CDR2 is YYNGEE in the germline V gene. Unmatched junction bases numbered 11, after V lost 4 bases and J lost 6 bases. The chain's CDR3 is CASSPRTGGALDGYTF. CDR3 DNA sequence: TGTGCCAGCAGCCCCAGGACAGGGGGCGCACTGGATGGCTACACCTTC. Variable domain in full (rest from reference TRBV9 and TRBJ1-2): DSGVTQTPKHLITATGQRVTLRCSPRSGDLSVYWYQQSLDQGLQFLIQYYNGEERAKGNILERFSAQQFPDLHSELNLSSLELGDSALYFCASSPRTGGALDGYTFGSGTRLTVV.

In nucleotides, the CDR3 is TGTGCCAGCAGCCCAAGAGGAGGGCTGGGGCAGCCCCAGCATTTT. Translated: CASSPRGGLGQPQHF. The chain joins TRBV5-6 to TRBJ1-5; D is ambiguous. Trimming pared 4 bases from V and 7 bases from J, leaving 18 bases between. CDR3 size: 15 residues. Germline V gene data show CDR1 as SGHDT and CDR2 as YYEEEE.

CDR3 in amino acids: CASSYSWGDEQYF. CDR3 bases: TGTGCCAGCAGTTACTCATGGGGGGACGAGCAGTACTTC. This rearrangement joins TRBV6-6 to TRBJ2-7; possible D gene TRBD2, 6 bases. The CDR3 is made up of 13 amino acids. V was shortened by 0 bases and J by 5 bases, with 8 bases between the two germline ends. Germline V gives CDR1 MNHNY, CDR2 SVGAGI (reference sequence).

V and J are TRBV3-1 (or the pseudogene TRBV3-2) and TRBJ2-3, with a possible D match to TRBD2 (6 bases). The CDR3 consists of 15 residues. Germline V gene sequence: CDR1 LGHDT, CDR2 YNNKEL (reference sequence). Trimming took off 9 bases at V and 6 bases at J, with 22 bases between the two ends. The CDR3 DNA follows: TGTGCCAGTAGTCTTGGTGGAGGGTCGCCGGATACGCAGTATTTT. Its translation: CASSLGGGSPDTQYF.

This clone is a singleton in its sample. The CDR3 loop is CASSVKLAGDPDEQFF. Written as DNA, the CDR3 is TGCGCCAGCAGCGTAAAACTAGCGGGGGATCCTGATGAGCAGTTCTTC. The chain recombines TRBV5-1 with TRBJ2-1; 11 nucleotides match TRBD2. CDR1 is SGHRS and CDR2 is YFSETQ in the germline V gene. This CDR3 has 16 amino acids. Germline trimming cut 4 bases from V and 8 bases from J; bases unmatched to any gene: 11.

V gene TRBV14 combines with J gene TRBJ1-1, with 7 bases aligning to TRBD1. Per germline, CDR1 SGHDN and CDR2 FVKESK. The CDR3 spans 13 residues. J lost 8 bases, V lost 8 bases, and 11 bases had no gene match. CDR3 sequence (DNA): TGTGCCAGCGGTTCAGGGGGAAGCAGGGAAGCTTTCTTT. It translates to CASGSGGSREAFF. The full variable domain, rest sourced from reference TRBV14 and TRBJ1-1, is EAGVTQFPSHSVIEKGQTVTLRCDPISGHDNLYWYRRVMGKEIKFLLHFVKESKQDESGMPNNRFLAERTGGTYSTLKVQPAELEDSGVYFCASGSGGSREAFFGQGTRLTVV.

The DNA of the CDR3 is TGTGCCAGCAGTTATAGGGCCAGGGTGCAAGAGACCCAGTACTTC. It encodes CASSYRARVQETQYF. The rearrangement links TRBV6-5 to TRBJ2-5, with D perhaps TRBD1 (5 bases). CDR3 length: 15 amino acids. The V end lost 3 bases, the J end lost 2 bases, and 13 bases lay between the germline ends. Germline loops: CDR1 MNHEY, CDR2 SVGAGI.

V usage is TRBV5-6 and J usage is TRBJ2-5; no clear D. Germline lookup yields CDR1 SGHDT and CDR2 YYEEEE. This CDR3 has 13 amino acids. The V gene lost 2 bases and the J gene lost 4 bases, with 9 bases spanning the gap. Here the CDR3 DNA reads TGTGCCAGCAGCTTTCGTAGTGTAGAGACCCAGTACTTC. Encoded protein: CASSFRSVETQYF.

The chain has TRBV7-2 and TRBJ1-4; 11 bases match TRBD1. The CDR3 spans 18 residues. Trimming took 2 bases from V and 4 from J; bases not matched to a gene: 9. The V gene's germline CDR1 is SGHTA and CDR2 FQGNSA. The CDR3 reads CASSLRTGGFLGNEKLFF. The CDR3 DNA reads TGTGCCAGCAGCTTAAGGACAGGGGGCTTTCTTGGTAATGAAAAACTGTTTTTT.

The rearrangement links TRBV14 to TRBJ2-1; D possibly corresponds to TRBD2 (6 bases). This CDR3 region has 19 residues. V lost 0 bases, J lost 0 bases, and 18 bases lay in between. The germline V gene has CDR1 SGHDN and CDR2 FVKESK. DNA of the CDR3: TGTGCCAGCAGCCAAGATTTGAGAGGGACTGCTTACTCCTACAATGAGCAGTTCTTC. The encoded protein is CASSQDLRGTAYSYNEQFF. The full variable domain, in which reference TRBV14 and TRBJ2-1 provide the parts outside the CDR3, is EAGVTQFPSHSVIEKGQTVTLRCDPISGHDNLYWYRRVMGKEIKFLLHFVKESKQDESGMPNNRFLAERTGGTYSTLKVQPAELEDSGVYFCASSQDLRGTAYSYNEQFFGPGTRLTVL.

DNA for the CDR3: TGTGCCAGCAGCGTAGGTGGACAGGGGAATCAGCCCCAGCATTTT. Translation: CASSVGGQGNQPQHF. V gene TRBV9 combines with J gene TRBJ1-5; 9 bases fit TRBD1. The CDR3 loop spans 15 amino acids. After removal of 0 bases from V and 4 bases from J, the junction contained 2 bases not matched to a gene. CDR1 and CDR2 from the germline V gene are SGDLS and YYNGEE.

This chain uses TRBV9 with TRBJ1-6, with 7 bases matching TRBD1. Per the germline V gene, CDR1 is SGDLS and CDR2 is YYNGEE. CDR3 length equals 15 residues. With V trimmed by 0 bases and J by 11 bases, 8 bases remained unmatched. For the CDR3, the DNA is TGTGCCAGCAGCGTAGATAGGGGGCCTACGGCACCCCTCCACTTT. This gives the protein CASSVDRGPTAPLHF.

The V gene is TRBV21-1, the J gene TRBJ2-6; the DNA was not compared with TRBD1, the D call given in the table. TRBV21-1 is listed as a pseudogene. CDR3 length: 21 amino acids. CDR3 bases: TGTGCCAGCAGCAAACGCACGCCTCCGGGACAGGGGCACTCTGGGGCCAACGTCCTGACTTTC. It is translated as CASSKRTPPGQGHSGANVLTF.

This CDR3 reads CASSLSPDRAGTEAFF. The DNA for the CDR3 is TGTGCCAGCAGTTTATCCCCAGACAGGGCGGGAACTGAAGCTTTCTTT. This chain connects TRBV27 to TRBJ1-1, with 7 bases aligning to TRBD1. The J segment lost 5 bases and the V segment lost 0 bases, leaving 9 bases of the junction unmatched. There are 16 residues in the CDR3. CDR1 is MNHEY, CDR2 SMNVEV, per germline (reference sequence).

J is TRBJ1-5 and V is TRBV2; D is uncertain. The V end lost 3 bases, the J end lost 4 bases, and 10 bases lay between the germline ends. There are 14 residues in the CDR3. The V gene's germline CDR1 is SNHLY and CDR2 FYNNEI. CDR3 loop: CASSDFVQNQPQHF. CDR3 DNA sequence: TGTGCCAGCAGTGACTTCGTCCAGAATCAGCCCCAGCATTTT.

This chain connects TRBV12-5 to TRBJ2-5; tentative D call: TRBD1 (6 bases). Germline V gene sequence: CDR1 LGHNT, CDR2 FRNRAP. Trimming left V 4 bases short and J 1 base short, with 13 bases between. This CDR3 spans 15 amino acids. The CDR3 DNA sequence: TGTGCTAGTGGTTCCCGGGACATCCTCCAAGAGACCCAGTACTTC. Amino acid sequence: CASGSRDILQETQYF.

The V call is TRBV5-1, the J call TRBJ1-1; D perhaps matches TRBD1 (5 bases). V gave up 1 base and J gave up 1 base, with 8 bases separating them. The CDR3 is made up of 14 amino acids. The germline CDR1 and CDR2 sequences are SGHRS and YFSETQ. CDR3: CASSLTGQNTEAFF. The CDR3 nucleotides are TGCGCCAGCAGCTTGACAGGTCAGAACACTGAAGCTTTCTTT.

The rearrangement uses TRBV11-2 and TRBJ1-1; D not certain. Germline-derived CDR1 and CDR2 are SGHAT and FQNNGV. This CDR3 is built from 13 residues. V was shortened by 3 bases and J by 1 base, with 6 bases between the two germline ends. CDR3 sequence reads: CASSFRGNTEAFF. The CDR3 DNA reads TGTGCCAGCAGCTTCCGAGGGAACACTGAAGCTTTCTTT. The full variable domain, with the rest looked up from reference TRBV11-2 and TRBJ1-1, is EAGVAQSPRYKIIEKRQSVAFWCNPISGHATLYWYQQILGQGPKLLIQFQNNGVVDDSQLPKDRFSAERLKGVDSTLKIQPAKLEDSAVYLCASSFRGNTEAFFGQGTRLTVV.

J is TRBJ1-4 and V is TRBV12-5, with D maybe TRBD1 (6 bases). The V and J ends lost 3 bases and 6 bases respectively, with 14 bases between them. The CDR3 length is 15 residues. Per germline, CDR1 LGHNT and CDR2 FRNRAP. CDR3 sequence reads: CASGFRRGVDEKLFF. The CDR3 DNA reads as TGTGCTAGTGGTTTTCGCAGGGGAGTAGATGAAAAACTGTTTTTT. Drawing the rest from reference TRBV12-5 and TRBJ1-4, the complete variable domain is DARVTQTPRHKVTEMGQEVTMRCQPILGHNTVFWYRQTMMQGLELLAYFRNRAPLDDSGMPKDRFSAEMPDATLATLKIQPSEPRDSAVYFCASGFRRGVDEKLFFGSGTQLSVL.

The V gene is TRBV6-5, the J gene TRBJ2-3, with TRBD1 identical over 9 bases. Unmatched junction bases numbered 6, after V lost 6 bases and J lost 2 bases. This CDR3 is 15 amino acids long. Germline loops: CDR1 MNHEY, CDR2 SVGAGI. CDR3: CASSAGQGNTDTQYF. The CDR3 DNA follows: TGTGCCAGCAGCGCGGGACAGGGAAACACAGATACGCAGTATTTT.